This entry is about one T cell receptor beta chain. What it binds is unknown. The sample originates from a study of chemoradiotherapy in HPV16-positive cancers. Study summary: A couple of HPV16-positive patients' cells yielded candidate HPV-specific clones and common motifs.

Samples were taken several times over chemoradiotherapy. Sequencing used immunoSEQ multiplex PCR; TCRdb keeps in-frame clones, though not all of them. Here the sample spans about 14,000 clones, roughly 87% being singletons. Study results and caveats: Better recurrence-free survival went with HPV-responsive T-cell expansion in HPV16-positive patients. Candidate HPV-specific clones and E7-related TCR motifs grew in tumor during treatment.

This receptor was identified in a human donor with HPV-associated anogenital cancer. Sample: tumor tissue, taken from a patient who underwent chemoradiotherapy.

In DNA, the CDR3 is TGTGCCAGCTCACGCGGACAGGGTGGAGCTCAGTACTTC. It encodes CASSRGQGGAQYF. The J gene is TRBJ2-4, the V gene TRBV18, with 8 nucleotides matching TRBD1. The CDR3 consists of 13 residues. Trimming removed 4 bases from V and 12 bases from J; junction bases left unmatched: 8. From germline, CDR1 is KGHSH and CDR2 LQKENI.